The 9 T cell receptor beta chains given below trace back to one sample, sequenced in a study of T cells in Graves' hyperthyroidism and ophthalmopathy. Using RNA transcripts as the source, TCR beta CDR3 regions were amplified. HTBI primers were the set used in a first-round RT-PCR of the TCR CDR3. TCRdb redid the calling of the multiplex PCR reads with MiXCR, one entry per CDR3 protein. The sample includes around 300,000 distinct CDR3 sequences, roughly 22% of them seen just once. The sequencing input was blood. All receptors come from a man between 25 and 39 years old with Graves' ophthalmopathy.

The chain recombines TRBV19 with TRBJ2-3, with D possibly being TRBD2 (7 bases). The V end was cut by 9 bases, the J end by 2 bases, with 24 bases between. Germline loops: CDR1 LNHDA, CDR2 SQIVND (reference sequence). The CDR3 contains 17 residues. The CDR3: CASRVGASGKNTDTQYF. The DNA for the CDR3 is TGTGCCAGCAGGGTGGGGGCTAGCGGAAAAAACACAGATACGCAGTATTTT.

This clonotype showed up many times. CDR3 protein: CASSAGFPADTQYF. The DNA for the CDR3 is TGTGCCAGCAGTGCGGGGTTCCCCGCAGATACGCAGTATTTT. The rearrangement uses TRBV2 and TRBJ2-3; D may be TRBD2 (5 bases). The CDR3 consists of 14 residues. The germline CDR1 and CDR2 sequences are SNHLY and FYNNEI. Trimming removed 4 bases at V and 4 bases at J, with 12 bases between.

This clonotype showed up just a few times. The chain links TRBV27 to TRBJ2-7; the D call may be TRBD1 or TRBD2 (6 bases each). The V gene lost 9 bases and the J gene lost 4 bases, with 19 bases spanning the gap. The CDR3 has 14 amino acids. The germline V gene encodes CDR1 MNHEY and CDR2 SMNVEV (reference sequence). Here the CDR3 DNA reads TGTGCCAGTCGGTTGGGGGGCGCTGGGTACGAGCAGTACTTC. This translates into CASRLGGAGYEQYF.

The chain couples TRBV2 to TRBJ2-4; 7 bases align to TRBD2. After removal of 6 bases from V and 3 bases from J, the junction contained 11 bases not matched to a gene. The CDR3 is 16 amino acids. Per germline, CDR1 SNHLY and CDR2 FYNNEI. The CDR3 reads CASRDYGGRIKNIQYF. The CDR3 bases are TGTGCCAGCAGAGACTACGGGGGGAGAATCAAAAACATTCAGTACTTC.

The chain is built from TRBV19 and TRBJ2-7; TRBD2 agrees at 11 bases. The V segment lost 1 base and the J segment 3 bases; nucleotides outside the gene matches: 5. Germline CDR1 reads LNHDA; CDR2 reads SQIVND (reference sequence). This CDR3 comprises 16 residues. In DNA, the CDR3 is TGTGCCAGTAGTATAGGTAAAGGGACTAGCGGCTACGAGCAGTACTTC. Residues: CASSIGKGTSGYEQYF.

Concerning this clonotype itself: Possible read error: a much larger clone is one base away. This chain uses TRBV2 with TRBJ2-1; D is perhaps TRBD2 (5 bases). V lost 4 bases and J 8 bases, leaving 15 bases between the germline ends. The CDR3 covers 14 residues. Germline CDR1 SNHLY, CDR2 FYNNEI. CDR3 nucleotide sequence: TGTGCCAGCAGTGGACTATCCCCTGGCGATGAGCAGTTCTTC. Translation: CASSGLSPGDEQFF.

There are a few counts of this clonotype. This rearrangement joins TRBV7-9 to TRBJ1-2, with 12 bases fitting TRBD1. The CDR3 is 18 amino acids. The J segment lost 8 bases and the V segment lost 2 bases, leaving 15 bases of the junction unmatched. Germline assignment: CDR1 SEHNR and CDR2 FQNEAQ (reference sequence). As DNA, the CDR3 is TGTGCCAGCAGCTTAAGACTCCTTACCGGGACAGGGGGCGGCGGCTACACCTTC. Encoded protein: CASSLRLLTGTGGGGYTF.

To note about this clonotype: At one of its ends the junction is not consistent with the germline gene, which may arise from a read error. This chain uses TRBV3-1 with TRBJ2-5; 10 bases agree with TRBD2. CDR1 is LGHDT and CDR2 is YNNKEL in the germline V gene (reference sequence). This CDR3 is built from 13 residues. The CDR3 reads CASSQVTSGVLDF. As DNA, the CDR3 is TGTGCCAGCAGCCAAGTTACTAGCGGGGTTTTGGACTTC.

This clonotype came up a few times. This chain connects TRBV19 to TRBJ2-1, with 7 bases aligning to TRBD2. V lost 3 bases to trimming and J lost 9 bases; unmatched junction nucleotides: 11. The CDR3 runs to 15 residues. Germline lookup yields CDR1 LNHDA and CDR2 SQIVND (reference sequence). CDR3 DNA: TGTGCCAGTAGTATTGCGGGAGAGATCTCCAGTGAGCAGTTCTTC. Amino acids: CASSIAGEISSEQFF.